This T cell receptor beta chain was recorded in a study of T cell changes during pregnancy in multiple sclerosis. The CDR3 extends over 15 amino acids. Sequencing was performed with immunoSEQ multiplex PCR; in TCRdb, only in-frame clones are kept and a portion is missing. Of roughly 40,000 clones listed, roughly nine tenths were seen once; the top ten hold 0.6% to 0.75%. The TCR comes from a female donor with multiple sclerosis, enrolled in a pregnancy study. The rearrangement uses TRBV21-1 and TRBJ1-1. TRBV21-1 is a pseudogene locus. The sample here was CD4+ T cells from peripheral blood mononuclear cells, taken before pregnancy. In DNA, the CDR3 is TGTGCCAGCAGCAAAGCGCTGGGGGGGAACACTGAAGCTTTCTTT. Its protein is CASSKALGGNTEAFF.